These 18 T cell receptor beta chains originate from one sample sequenced in a study of long-term antiretroviral therapy in people with HIV. The authors ran the immunoSEQ assay, v3.0, at survey level. Clones were read by immunoSEQ multiplex PCR, and TCRdb kept only the in-frame ones, dropping some. Of about 28,000 clones detected, around three quarters appear once; the ten largest clones hold approximately 7.8%. The source material was unsorted PBMCs, sampled 0.3 years after starting antiretroviral therapy. All receptors come from a man aged 40-49 years with HIV.

This clone is labeled as large (0.1 to 1%). The chain joins TRBV5-1 to TRBJ2-7; 10 positions agree with TRBD1. The length of the CDR3 is 15 residues. Germline V gives CDR1 SGHRS, CDR2 YFSETQ. J gave up 2 bases and V 0 bases, and 2 bases lay outside the gene matches. This CDR3 reads CASSLGTGGAYEQYF. As DNA, the CDR3 is TGCGCCAGCAGCTTGGGGACAGGGGGGGCCTACGAGCAGTACTTC.

This rearrangement joins TRBV15 to TRBJ2-1; TRBD2 matches 8 bases. CDR3 length: 16 amino acids. Germline assignment: CDR1 LNHNV and CDR2 YYDKDF (reference sequence). The trim removed 0 bases at V and 6 bases at J, leaving 7 bases unmatched. In nucleotides, the CDR3 is TGTGCCACCAGCAGAGATAGAACGGGGGGGTTCAATGAGCAGTTCTTC. Its translation is CATSRDRTGGFNEQFF.

The sample holds one count of this clone. The chain is built from TRBV5-4 and TRBJ1-1; a possible D gene is TRBD1 (5 bases). V was shortened by 0 bases and J by 1 base, with 7 bases between the two germline ends. This CDR3 has 14 residues. Per the germline V gene, CDR1 is SGHNT and CDR2 is YYREEE (reference sequence). CDR3 coding DNA: TGTGCCAGCAGCTTGGTGGGGGGGAACACTGAAGCTTTCTTT. This sequence encodes CASSLVGGNTEAFF.

This rearrangement joins TRBV19 to TRBJ2-1, with a tentative D call TRBD2 (7 bases). V was pared by 5 bases and J by 5 bases, with 16 bases between. Germline lookup yields CDR1 LNHDA and CDR2 SQIVND (reference sequence). The CDR3 covers 15 residues. Here the CDR3 DNA reads TGTGCCAGTAGTTTAGGGAGGGGGGGGAACAATGAGCAGTTCTTC. Translating it yields CASSLGRGGNNEQFF. Full variable domain (outside the CDR3, taken from reference TRBV19 and TRBJ2-1): DGGITQSPKYLFRKEGQNVTLSCEQNLNHDAMYWYRQDPGQGLRLIYYSQIVNDFQKGDIAEGYSVSREKKESFPLTVTSAQKNPTAFYLCASSLGRGGNNEQFFGPGTRLTVL.

The chain recombines TRBV9 with TRBJ2-2; 10 nucleotides match TRBD2. The germline gives CDR1 SGDLS, CDR2 YYNGEE. The trim removed 0 bases at V and 6 bases at J, leaving 5 bases unmatched. The CDR3 sequence is 16 residues long. The CDR3 coding sequence is TGTGCCAGCAGCGTAGTGGCTAGCGGGAGTCCCGGGGAGCTGTTTTTT. This sequence encodes CASSVVASGSPGELFF.

V usage is TRBV29-1 and J usage is TRBJ2-7, with D maybe TRBD1 (5 bases). Germline lookup yields CDR1 SQVTM and CDR2 ANQGSEA. The CDR3 is made up of 13 amino acids. Trimming took 0 bases from V and 3 from J, leaving 9 bases between them. CDR3 region: CSVEETAGYEQYF. The CDR3 coding sequence is TGCAGCGTTGAAGAGACAGCCGGCTACGAGCAGTACTTC.

The chain links TRBV30 to TRBJ2-3; 16 bases are a match to TRBD2. Per germline, CDR1 GTSNPN and CDR2 SVGIG (reference sequence). Trimming removed 8 bases from V and 11 bases from J; junction bases left unmatched: 10. CDR3 size: 14 residues. The CDR3 sequence: CAGGLGLAGGGQYF. DNA of the CDR3: TGTGCCGGGGGTCTGGGACTAGCGGGAGGGGGGCAGTATTTT.

The V gene is TRBV4-3, the J gene TRBJ1-1, with unresolved D. The CDR3 consists of 14 residues. Looked up from germline, CDR1 is LGHNA and CDR2 is YSLEER. V lost 0 bases and J 1 base, leaving 6 bases between the germline ends. The CDR3 here is CASSQENQNTEAFF. The CDR3 nucleotides are TGCGCCAGCAGCCAAGAGAACCAGAACACTGAAGCTTTCTTT.

The chain links TRBV27 to TRBJ2-5, with D perhaps matching TRBD2 (6 bases). The V end lost 4 bases, the J end lost 3 bases, and 24 bases lay between the germline ends. CDR3 length: 18 amino acids. Germline values: CDR1 MNHEY, CDR2 SMNVEV (reference sequence). CDR3 sequence (DNA): TGTGCCAGCAGTTCTACCCCTCCCCGGGACTCTAGGGAAGAGACCCAGTACTTC. Translating gives CASSSTPPRDSREETQYF.

The chain has TRBV29-1 and TRBJ2-7, with a weak D call TRBD2 (6 bases). Germline CDR1 is SQVTM and CDR2 is ANQGSEA. The CDR3 runs 14 residues. The V gene lost 6 bases and the J gene lost 6 bases, with 21 bases spanning the gap. CDR3 coding DNA: TGCAGCGTAGGAGGGACGACGGTTGGGAGCGAGCAGTACTTC. Protein sequence: CSVGGTTVGSEQYF.

This rearrangement joins TRBV2 to TRBJ1-5; D may be TRBD1 (5 bases). Between the trimmed V and J ends, which lost 2 bases and 7 bases, there was a span of 12 bases. Germline V CDR1 and CDR2: SNHLY, FYNNEI. CDR3 length equals 14 residues. In DNA form, the CDR3 reads TGTGCCAGCAGTGAAAGGCAGGAGGGGCAGCCCCAGCATTTT. Its translation: CASSERQEGQPQHF.

This clone has only one observation. This chain connects TRBV5-5 to TRBJ2-2; D call uncertain. Germline values: CDR1 SGHKS, CDR2 YYEKEE (reference sequence). Trimming took off 3 bases at V and 5 bases at J, with 11 bases between the two ends. The length of the CDR3 is 14 residues. The CDR3 spells CASSSSQVTGELFF. The DNA of the CDR3 is TGTGCCAGCAGCTCGTCGCAAGTTACCGGGGAGCTGTTTTTT.

The chain employs TRBV7-9 and TRBJ1-4; D call uncertain. Per the germline V gene, CDR1 is SEHNR and CDR2 is FQNEAQ (reference sequence). This CDR3 has 16 residues. V was pared by 2 bases and J by 0 bases, with 10 bases between. Here the CDR3 DNA reads TGTGCCAGCAGCTTATCGGGCGGCGCAACTAATGAAAAACTGTTTTTT. It codes for CASSLSGGATNEKLFF. The full variable domain, its missing parts supplied by reference TRBV7-9 and TRBJ1-4, is DTGVSQNPRHKITKRGQNVTFRCDPISEHNRLYWYRQTLGQGPEFLTYFQNEAQLEKSRLLSDRFSAERPKGSFSTLEIQRTEQGDSAMYLCASSLSGGATNEKLFFGSGTQLSVL.

This clone was picked up one time. The chain uses TRBV27 and TRBJ1-1; D unclear. Trimming removed 11 bases from V and 0 bases from J, with 10 bases in between. The CDR3 consists of 12 residues. Germline CDR1 MNHEY, CDR2 SMNVEV (reference sequence). The CDR3 reads CAGLRVNTEAFF. The CDR3 DNA reads as TGTGCCGGCCTGCGGGTGAACACTGAAGCTTTCTTT.

This rearrangement joins TRBV11-2 to TRBJ1-2, with no clear D. This CDR3 spans 14 amino acids. With 6 bases removed from V and 8 bases from J, the gap between germline ends came to 19 bases. Germline-derived CDR1 and CDR2 are SGHAT and FQNNGV. This CDR3 is CASSPHRIRGGYTF. The CDR3 DNA is TGTGCCAGCAGTCCACACAGAATCAGAGGGGGCTACACCTTC.

V and J are TRBV5-1 and TRBJ2-2; D is ambiguous. Trimming took 1 base from V and 3 from J, leaving 7 bases between them. CDR1 and CDR2 (germline): SGHRS, YFSETQ. CDR3 length: 14 residues. This CDR3 reads CASSLMFDTGELFF. The CDR3 nucleotides are TGCGCCAGCAGCTTGATGTTCGACACCGGGGAGCTGTTTTTT.

The J gene is TRBJ2-5, the V gene TRBV6-5; D perhaps matches TRBD2 (6 bases). Germline CDR1 is MNHEY and CDR2 is SVGAGI. Trimming shortened V by 1 base and J by 4 bases, and 10 bases separated the two germline ends. The CDR3 is made up of 14 amino acids. DNA for the CDR3: TGTGCCAGCAGTTACTTTCCGCGGGGAGAGACCCAGTACTTC. It yields the protein CASSYFPRGETQYF.

V usage is TRBV5-1 and J usage is TRBJ2-3; 8 nucleotides line up with TRBD2. Germline loops: CDR1 SGHRS, CDR2 YFSETQ. J was trimmed by 4 bases and V by 0 bases; bases with no gene match: 4. CDR3 length: 15 amino acids. The CDR3 reads CASSLELAVADTQYF. The CDR3 nucleotides are TGCGCCAGCAGCTTGGAACTAGCGGTTGCAGATACGCAGTATTTT.